A selection of T cell receptor beta chains follows, all from one sample in a study of blood T cell repertoires in COVID-19. This table comes from immunoSEQ multiplex PCR, and its TCRdb copy is limited to in-frame clones, with some not included. This sample carries around 60,000 clones, roughly 77% of them seen once, and the ten largest clones take about 16%. The source material was peripheral blood. The origin of the receptors is a man older than 75 with acute or convalescent COVID-19. Both conserved end residues are part of each CDR3. D genes are given only for firm matches. The listing skips clone size in some rows; elsewhere it reads once, few, many or a size class.

V	D	J	size	DNA	CDR3
TRBV5-1	TRBD1	TRBJ2-2	.	TGCGCCAGCAGCTTCTATCTGGGACAGGGGGCCGGCGGGGAGCTGTTTTTT	CASSFYLGQGAGGELFF
TRBV7-3	TRBD1	TRBJ1-1	few	TGTGCCAGCAGCCCAGACAGGGTAACTGAAGCTTTCTTT	CASSPDRVTEAFF
TRBV19	TRBD1	TRBJ1-5	once	TGTGCCAGTAGAGGGACAGGGGACCCGGAGGGCAATCAGCCCCAGCATTTT	CASRGTGDPEGNQPQHF
TRBV5-1	.	TRBJ2-2	few	TGCGCCAGCAGCTTCAGCGGGAACACCGGGGAGCTGTTTTTT	CASSFSGNTGELFF
TRBV19	TRBD2	TRBJ2-1	.	TGTGCCAGTAGGAGACTAGCGGGGGGCGCAACCTACAATGAGCAGTTCTTC	CASRRLAGGATYNEQFF
TRBV3-1/TRBV3-2	.	TRBJ2-1	.	TGTGCCAGCAGCTTGAGACAGGTCTCCTACAATGAGCAGTTCTTC	CASSLRQVSYNEQFF
TRBV11-2	.	TRBJ1-6	.	TGTGCCAGCAGCTTAGATAACCGATCGGACATTGTGAGCCATTCACCCCTCCACTTT	CASSLDNRSDIVSHSPLHF
TRBV13	TRBD2	TRBJ2-3	.	TGTGCCAGCAGCGCGCGGACTAGCGGGGGGGTAACGAGCACAGATACGCAGTATTTT	CASSARTSGGVTSTDTQYF
TRBV27	TRBD1	TRBJ1-6	.	TGTGCCAGCAGAGCCGAGGGGGCTATACGAGGTTCACCCCTCCACTTT	CASRAEGAIRGSPLHF
TRBV6-1	.	TRBJ1-2	.	TGTGCCAGCAGTGAGCAGGGGATCTATGGCTACACCTTC	CASSEQGIYGYTF
TRBV7-2	TRBD1	TRBJ1-2	.	TGTGCCAGCAGCTTATCGGTTAACAGGGGGAACTATGGCTACACCTTC	CASSLSVNRGNYGYTF
TRBV19	TRBD1	TRBJ2-7	.	TGTGCCAGTAGTATTTCCGGGACAGGGGGGCGCGAGCAGTACTTC	CASSISGTGGREQYF
TRBV19	TRBD1	TRBJ1-4	.	TGTGCCAGTAGTATAGGCCGGACAGGGGGATATGAAAAACTGTTTTTT	CASSIGRTGGYEKLFF
TRBV6-1	.	TRBJ2-5	.	TGTGCCAGCAGTGAAGGAGGGTCTCAAGAGACCCAGTACTTC	CASSEGGSQETQYF
TRBV28	TRBD1	TRBJ2-7	once	TGTGCCAGCAGCGGGGGACAGGGGGCTTCCTACGAGCAGTACTTC	CASSGGQGASYEQYF
TRBV19	TRBD1	TRBJ2-7	.	TGTGCCAGTAGTGCACCGGGACAGAGCCTCTACGAGCAGTACTTC	CASSAPGQSLYEQYF
TRBV5-1	TRBD1	TRBJ2-7	.	TGCGCCAGCAGCCCAGGGACAGGTTCCTACGAGCAGTACTTC	CASSPGTGSYEQYF
TRBV27	.	TRBJ1-5	few	TGTGCCAGCAGAAGATCGGGGAGCAATCAGCCCCAGCATTTT	CASRRSGSNQPQHF
TRBV6-6	TRBD2	TRBJ2-7	.	TGTGCCAGCAGTTACGGGACTAGCGGCGAGCAGTACTTC	CASSYGTSGEQYF
TRBV5-1	TRBD1	TRBJ2-7	.	TGCGCCAGCAGCTTGTTGGGACAGGTCCAAAACGAGCAGTACTTC	CASSLLGQVQNEQYF
TRBV19	.	TRBJ1-2	once	TGTGCCAGTAGTATAGCGGGGGTCGTTTATGGCTACACCTTC	CASSIAGVVYGYTF
TRBV5-1	TRBD2	TRBJ2-3	.	TGCGCCAGCAGCTTGAGCGGGGGGCAGGGGGGAGATACGCAGTATTTT	CASSLSGGQGGDTQYF
TRBV5-6	TRBD1	TRBJ1-4	.	TGTGCCAGCAGCCTTGGGACAGGTCAAACTAATGAAAAACTGTTTTTT	CASSLGTGQTNEKLFF
TRBV20-1	.	TRBJ1-1	.	TGCAGTGCCCAGCTAGTGACTGAAGCTTTCTTT	CSAQLVTEAFF
TRBV7-7	TRBD2	TRBJ2-5	.	TGTGCTAGCAGCCCCCGGGGGGGAGGACAAGAGACCCAGTACTTC	CASSPRGGGQETQYF
TRBV5-1	TRBD1	TRBJ2-5	.	TGCGCCAGCAGCTTGTGGGGCGACAGGGCCGCCGAGACCCAGTACTTC	CASSLWGDRAAETQYF
TRBV18	TRBD1	TRBJ2-1	.	TGTGCCAGCTCACCCCCGGGACAGGGTACCGATGAGCAGTTCTTC	CASSPPGQGTDEQFF
TRBV19	.	TRBJ2-6	.	TGTGCCAGTAGTATAGATAGGGGCCCCGGGGCCAACGTCCTGACTTTC	CASSIDRGPGANVLTF
TRBV5-1	TRBD2	TRBJ2-5	.	TGCGCCAGCAGCTTTACTAGCGGGGGGGCCGGAGAGACCCAGTACTTC	CASSFTSGGAGETQYF
TRBV6-6	TRBD1	TRBJ1-5	.	TGTGCCAGCAGCATGGACAGGTCCATCAATCAGCCCCAGCATTTT	CASSMDRSINQPQHF
TRBV5-4	.	TRBJ2-1	.	TGTGCCAGCAGCTTGGAGGCAGGGGTCTCCTACAATGAGCAGTTCTTC	CASSLEAGVSYNEQFF
TRBV28	.	TRBJ1-1	many	TGTGCCAGCAGTGTGACAGGGAACACTGAAGCTTTCTTT	CASSVTGNTEAFF
TRBV14	.	TRBJ2-7	.	TGTGCCAGCAGCCCCCGGGACACCCTGGAGGAGCAGTACTTC	CASSPRDTLEEQYF
TRBV11-2	.	TRBJ2-1	.	TGTGCCAGCAGCTTTTTAGCGGCTGAAAGCAATGAGCAGTTCTTC	CASSFLAAESNEQFF
TRBV6-4	TRBD2	TRBJ2-3	.	TGTGCCAGCAGTCCGTCTAGCGGGGGCACAGATACGCAGTATTTT	CASSPSSGGTDTQYF
TRBV7-9	.	TRBJ1-3	.	TGTGCCAGCCGGACAGCCTCTGGAAACACCATATATTTT	CASRTASGNTIYF
TRBV2	.	TRBJ1-1	.	TGTGCCAGCAGTGCCCTGGGGCAGAAGAACACTGAAGCTTTCTTT	CASSALGQKNTEAFF
TRBV5-6	.	TRBJ2-2	.	TGTGCCAGCAGCTTGGCCCCTCCGCGGAACGAGAGGCTGTTTTTT	CASSLAPPRNERLFF
TRBV14	.	TRBJ1-6	.	TGTGCCAGCAGCCATCTTGGCAGGGATAATTCACCCCTCCACTTT	CASSHLGRDNSPLHF